These T cell receptor beta chains were read from a single sample in a study of blood T cell repertoires in COVID-19. TCRdb's table, derived via immunoSEQ multiplex PCR, lists solely in-frame clones and lacks some. The sample yields about 230,000 clones, 65% to 90% seen once. The sample taken for sequencing was peripheral blood. Receptor source: a man between 50 and 59 years old with COVID-19, enrolled during active disease. Each CDR3 is given with its conserved first and last residue. The order of the fields is V gene, J gene, clone size, D gene, CDR3 protein, CDR3 DNA. The D gene is left open where the match is weak. The size field is filled for only some rows; it gives once, few, many or a size class.

TRBV2	TRBJ2-2	.	.	CASRPREDTGELFF	TGTGCCAGCAGGCCCCGGGAAGACACCGGGGAGCTGTTTTTT
TRBV30	TRBJ1-6	once	.	CAYPSGGNNSPLHF	TGTGCCTACCCCTCGGGGGGTAATAATTCACCCCTCCACTTT
TRBV18	TRBJ2-7	few	TRBD1	CASSPNSVKGAREQYF	TGTGCCAGCTCACCGAATTCGGTGAAGGGGGCTCGGGAGCAGTACTTC
TRBV6-5	TRBJ1-5	.	.	CASSYSRGGGNQPQHF	TGTGCCAGCAGTTACTCGCGAGGGGGTGGCAATCAGCCCCAGCATTTT
TRBV5-5	TRBJ2-7	.	TRBD1	CASSLGQGATYEQYF	TGTGCCAGCAGCTTAGGACAGGGGGCAACCTACGAGCAGTACTTC
TRBV29-1	TRBJ2-2	.	TRBD1	CSARDSNTGELFF	TGCAGCGCTAGGGACAGCAACACCGGGGAGCTGTTTTTT
TRBV11-2	TRBJ1-1	.	TRBD1	CASSLGGGQAEAFF	TGTGCCAGCAGCTTAGGGGGCGGACAGGCTGAAGCTTTCTTT
TRBV5-1	TRBJ2-1	.	TRBD1	CASSLEGQGVFNEQFF	TGCGCCAGCAGCTTGGAGGGACAGGGGGTCTTCAATGAGCAGTTCTTC
TRBV18	TRBJ2-1	once	TRBD2	CASSLTRTSGGASEQFF	TGTGCCAGCTCACTAACTCGGACTAGCGGGGGGGCCAGTGAGCAGTTCTTC
TRBV6-2/TRBV6-3	TRBJ1-4	.	.	CASSLLTGLGEKLFF	TGTGCCAGCAGTCTTTTGACAGGTTTGGGTGAAAAACTGTTTTTT
TRBV2	TRBJ1-4	.	.	CASRQDRFPTGIVFF	TGTGCCAGCAGACAAGACAGGTTCCCAACTGGCATCGTGTTTTTT
TRBV20-1	TRBJ2-7	.	.	CSASGRGLGGYEQYF	TGCAGTGCTAGTGGCCGTGGACTAGGGGGCTACGAGCAGTACTTC
TRBV7-2	TRBJ1-1	many	.	CASSLSSGNTEAFF	TGTGCCAGCAGTTTGTCGTCCGGGAACACTGAAGCTTTCTTT
TRBV24-1	TRBJ2-1	.	.	CATSDAGLRYNEQFF	TGTGCCACCAGTGATGCAGGGCTGAGGTACAATGAGCAGTTCTTC
TRBV30	TRBJ2-2	.	TRBD1	CAWRGQGRTGELFF	TGTGCCTGGAGGGGACAGGGTCGCACCGGGGAGCTGTTTTTT
TRBV10-3	TRBJ2-1	.	TRBD1	CAIRPTRDRVGNEQFF	TGTGCCATCAGACCGACGAGGGACAGGGTGGGGAATGAGCAGTTCTTC
TRBV3-1/TRBV3-2	TRBJ2-5	.	.	CASSPQPEETQYF	TGTGCCAGCAGCCCCCAGCCGGAGGAGACCCAGTACTTC
TRBV5-6	TRBJ2-7	few	.	CASSSRGATEQYF	TGTGCCAGCAGCTCCCGGGGGGCAACCGAGCAGTACTTC
TRBV7-7	TRBJ2-2	.	.	CASSPGTTNTGELFF	TGTGCTAGCAGCCCTGGGACAACGAACACCGGGGAGCTGTTTTTT
TRBV30	TRBJ1-1	.	TRBD1	CACLKQGANTEAFF	TGTGCCTGCCTCAAACAGGGGGCAAACACTGAAGCTTTCTTT
TRBV28	TRBJ1-5	few	.	CASSPPARGQPQHF	TGTGCCAGCAGCCCTCCGGCCCGGGGTCAGCCCCAGCATTTT
TRBV2	TRBJ1-2	.	.	CASSDTKTYGYTF	TGTGCCAGCAGTGACACAAAAACATATGGCTACACCTTC
TRBV20-1	TRBJ2-2	.	.	CSSSEGGCTNTGELFF	TGCAGTTCCAGTGAGGGGGGGTGTACGAACACCGGGGAGCTGTTTTTT
TRBV7-3	TRBJ2-3	.	TRBD2	CASSVTSGATDTQYF	TGTGCCAGCAGCGTGACTAGCGGGGCCACAGATACGCAGTATTTT
TRBV3-1/TRBV3-2	TRBJ2-7	.	TRBD1	CASSLGQGPNEQYF	TGTGCCAGCAGCCTGGGACAGGGGCCTAACGAGCAGTACTTC
TRBV7-9	TRBJ2-3	few	.	CASSLDPSEFTQYF	TGTGCCAGCAGCTTAGATCCATCTGAGTTTACGCAGTATTTT
TRBV24-1	TRBJ1-1	once	TRBD1	CATGKTGSTEAFF	TGTGCCACCGGTAAGACAGGGAGTACTGAAGCTTTCTTT